Listed below are T cell receptor beta chains from one sample, sequenced in a study of spatial heterogeneity in lung cancer. TCRdb passed the 5' RACE reads through MiXCR, listing each CDR3 protein once. The sample holds around 16,000 distinct CDR3 sequences, approximately 6.3% seen once. Sample: lung tumor tissue, taken at surgery. All receptors derive from a female donor with early-stage non-small cell lung cancer. Both conserved end residues are part of each CDR3. A D gene is named only where the DNA matches it firmly. Size tells how often a clone was seen (once, few, many) or the class of an expanded clone, and some rows leave it out.

many,.,14,TRBV2,TRBJ2-6,CASRKSSGANVLTF,TGTGCCAGCAGGAAGAGCTCTGGGGCCAACGTCCTGACTTTC
many,.,13,TRBV20-1,TRBJ1-4,CSASTSTNEKLFF,TGCAGTGCTTCAACCTCAACTAATGAAAAACTGTTTTTT
many,TRBD1,17,TRBV5-4,TRBJ1-1,CASSLGAAGGLNTEAFF,TGTGCCAGCAGCTTGGGGGCGGCAGGGGGCCTGAACACTGAAGCTTTCTTT
many,.,14,TRBV28,TRBJ1-2,CASSFGGSTYGYTF,TGTGCCAGCAGTTTTGGGGGTTCGACTTATGGCTACACCTTC
many,.,16,TRBV9,TRBJ2-3,CASSVEAEGWTDTQYF,TGTGCCAGCAGCGTAGAGGCGGAGGGATGGACAGATACGCAGTATTTT
many,.,14,TRBV7-2,TRBJ2-5,CASSLGGASETQYF,TGTGCCAGCAGCTTAGGGGGGGCTAGTGAGACCCAGTACTTC
many,.,16,TRBV5-1,TRBJ2-5,CASSLAERVLRETQYF,TGCGCCAGCAGCTTGGCCGAACGTGTTTTGAGAGAGACCCAGTACTTC
many,TRBD1,16,TRBV13,TRBJ1-1,CASSPDRGAGNTEAFF,TGTGCCAGCAGCCCGGACAGGGGCGCCGGGAATACTGAAGCTTTCTTT
.,TRBD1,12,TRBV3-1,TRBJ1-4,CASSPGGEKLFF,TGTGCCAGCAGCCCAGGGGGTGAAAAACTGTTTTTT
many,.,10,TRBV29-1,TRBJ1-2,CSVFIDGYTF,TGCAGCGTGTTTATCGACGGCTACACCTTC
many,.,13,TRBV6-2/TRBV6-3,TRBJ1-2,CASSYSVAIGYTF,TGTGCCAGCAGTTACTCAGTCGCGATTGGCTACACCTTC
many,TRBD1,14,TRBV3-1,TRBJ2-7,CASSGTGGFYEQYF,TGTGCCAGCAGTGGGACAGGGGGTTTCTACGAGCAGTACTTC
many,.,14,TRBV5-1,TRBJ2-1,CASTPEDNYNEQFF,TGCGCCAGCACCCCAGAGGACAACTACAATGAGCAGTTCTTC
.,TRBD1,14,TRBV6-5,TRBJ2-3,CASKATGVSDTQYF,TGTGCCAGCAAAGCGACAGGGGTTTCAGATACGCAGTATTTT
many,TRBD1,14,TRBV6-6,TRBJ1-5,CASSYQGGNQPQHF,TGTGCCAGCAGTTATCAGGGGGGTAATCAGCCCCAGCATTTT
many,.,14,TRBV5-4,TRBJ1-1,CASSGTVSNTEAFF,TGTGCCAGCAGCGGAACAGTGTCGAACACTGAAGCTTTCTTT
medium-sized,.,12,TRBV7-2,TRBJ1-1,CASSLAFTEAFF,TGTGCCAGCAGCTTAGCGTTTACTGAAGCTTTCTTT
many,TRBD2,16,TRBV20-1,TRBJ2-2,CSAKPAGGANTGELFF,TGCAGTGCTAAACCCGCGGGGGGCGCGAACACCGGGGAGCTGTTTTTT
many,.,17,TRBV12-3/TRBV12-4,TRBJ2-4,CASSFGGAGLAKNIQYF,TGTGCCAGCAGTTTTGGAGGGGCTGGACTAGCCAAAAACATTCAGTACTTC
many,.,15,TRBV28,TRBJ1-1,CASSFPGEGDTEAFF,TGTGCCAGCAGTTTCCCCGGGGAGGGCGACACTGAAGCTTTCTTT
many,.,12,TRBV20-1,TRBJ2-5,CSAALALETQYF,TGCAGTGCTGCCCTCGCGCTGGAGACCCAGTACTTC
many,TRBD2,15,TRBV5-4,TRBJ2-1,CASSPRLAGGEEQFF,TGTGCCAGCAGCCCCCGACTAGCGGGGGGAGAGGAGCAGTTCTTC
few,TRBD1,14,TRBV6-5,TRBJ1-1,CASSNRGRNTEAFF,TGTGCCAGCAGCAACAGGGGAAGGAACACTGAAGCTTTCTTT
few,TRBD1,15,TRBV7-2,TRBJ1-3,CASSTGTARGNTIYF,TGTGCCAGCAGCACTGGGACAGCCAGAGGAAACACCATATATTTT
many,TRBD2,15,TRBV18,TRBJ2-1,CASSPSGVPYNEQFF,TGTGCCAGCTCACCTAGCGGGGTTCCCTACAATGAGCAGTTCTTC
few,TRBD2,14,TRBV2,TRBJ2-3,CASRSGGGFGTQYF,TGTGCCAGCAGGAGCGGGGGGGGCTTTGGTACGCAGTATTTT
many,.,12,TRBV5-1,TRBJ2-1,CASSLPGNEQFF,TGCGCCAGCAGCTTGCCCGGCAATGAGCAGTTCTTC
many,TRBD2,13,TRBV5-4,TRBJ2-5,CASSSRGEETQYF,TGTGCCAGCAGCTCGCGGGGGGAAGAGACCCAGTACTTC
.,.,13,TRBV28,TRBJ2-7,CASVGTSRYEQYF,TGTGCCAGCGTGGGGACATCCCGTTACGAGCAGTACTTC
medium-sized,.,19,TRBV4-1,TRBJ2-4,CASSQQPATGDLAKNIQYF,TGCGCCAGCAGCCAACAACCAGCAACAGGCGACCTAGCCAAAAACATTCAGTACTTC
few,.,14,TRBV5-1,TRBJ2-7,CASSLLASSYEQYF,TGCGCCAGCAGCTTGTTAGCCAGCTCCTACGAGCAGTACTTC
few,.,16,TRBV6-6,TRBJ2-7,CASSYDPGPFSYEQYF,TGTGCCAGCAGTTACGATCCCGGACCCTTCTCCTACGAGCAGTACTTC
.,TRBD2,15,TRBV5-1,TRBJ2-3,CASSSGGVGTDTQYF,TGCGCCAGCAGCTCGGGGGGAGTGGGCACAGATACGCAGTATTTT
many,.,15,TRBV6-6,TRBJ2-1,CASSPPQGHYNEQFF,TGTGCCAGCAGCCCCCCGCAGGGGCACTACAATGAGCAGTTCTTC
many,TRBD1,14,TRBV10-3,TRBJ2-2,CASRGTGYTGELFF,TGTGCCTCGCGTGGGACAGGCTACACCGGGGAGCTGTTTTTT
many,TRBD1,15,TRBV6-5,TRBJ2-7,CASSWGGQGSYEQYF,TGTGCCAGCAGTTGGGGGGGACAGGGGTCTTACGAGCAGTACTTC
many,.,15,TRBV7-9,TRBJ2-3,CASSETIQPPDTQYF,TGTGCCAGCAGCGAAACCATCCAACCCCCAGATACGCAGTATTTT
medium-sized,TRBD1,14,TRBV5-4,TRBJ2-7,CASSFGTGSYEQYF,TGTGCCAGCAGCTTCGGGACAGGGTCCTACGAGCAGTACTTC
many,.,14,TRBV28,TRBJ1-2,CASSLRGTGKGYTF,TGTGCCAGCAGTTTAAGGGGGACCGGGAAAGGCTACACCTTC
medium-sized,.,12,TRBV20-1,TRBJ1-4,CSASRDNEKLFF,TGCAGTGCAAGCAGGGATAATGAAAAACTGTTTTTT
medium-sized,.,13,TRBV3-1,TRBJ1-6,CASSEDANSPLHF,TGTGCCAGCAGCGAAGATGCAAATTCACCCCTCCACTTT
many,.,15,TRBV7-2,TRBJ2-1,CASSLAPVGPNEQFF,TGTGCCAGCAGCTTAGCCCCGGTCGGCCCCAATGAGCAGTTCTTC
many,.,14,TRBV12-3/TRBV12-4,TRBJ1-2,CASSLRGRPEGYTF,TGTGCCAGCAGTCTACGTGGGCGCCCAGAGGGCTACACCTTC
many,.,14,TRBV9,TRBJ2-4,CASSPMTPKNIQYF,TGTGCCAGCAGCCCCATGACCCCCAAAAACATTCAGTACTTC
many,TRBD1,16,TRBV7-8,TRBJ2-2,CASSKGQGGRAGELFF,TGTGCCAGCAGCAAAGGACAGGGGGGTCGCGCCGGGGAGCTGTTTTTT
many,.,14,TRBV3-1,TRBJ1-1,CASSQIPTGTEAFF,TGTGCCAGCAGCCAAATACCGACAGGCACTGAAGCTTTCTTT
many,.,14,TRBV7-2,TRBJ1-6,CASSSRDPTLPLHF,TGTGCCAGCAGCTCCCGGGACCCCACTTTACCCCTCCACTTT
many,.,16,TRBV20-1,TRBJ1-5,CSARDPVQGSLQPQHF,TGCAGTGCTAGAGATCCCGTGCAGGGGAGTTTACAGCCCCAGCATTTT
many,.,13,TRBV3-1,TRBJ2-7,CASSQVRGGEQYF,TGTGCCAGCAGCCAAGTACGAGGGGGCGAGCAGTACTTC
many,.,13,TRBV27,TRBJ1-1,CASSLVWNTEAFF,TGTGCCAGCAGTTTAGTCTGGAACACTGAAGCTTTCTTT